Listed here are 20 T cell receptor beta chains from one sample, sequenced in a study of radiotherapy plus CTLA-4 blockade in lung cancer. Assay: immunoSEQ multiplex PCR; the TCRdb copy retains only in-frame clones and omits some. The sample yields 90,000 or so clones, roughly four fifths seen once. This specimen consisted of peripheral blood, obtained from a patient treated with radiotherapy plus ipilimumab. The receptor source for this set is a human donor with non-small cell lung cancer who had stable disease on radiotherapy plus ipilimumab.

The V and J genes are TRBV5-1 and TRBJ2-1, with D perhaps given as TRBD1 or TRBD2 (5 bases each). CDR1 SGHRS and CDR2 YFSETQ come from the germline V gene. V was trimmed by 5 bases and J by 9 bases, leaving 15 bases between them. This CDR3 has 13 residues. The CDR3 spells CASRPRIGGEQFF. DNA for the CDR3: TGCGCCAGCAGACCCCGAATTGGGGGTGAGCAGTTCTTC.

The rearrangement uses TRBV18 and TRBJ1-2; no reliable D call. This CDR3 region has 14 residues. Trimming shortened V by 0 bases and J by 4 bases, and 9 bases separated the two germline ends. Germline values: CDR1 KGHSH, CDR2 LQKENI. CDR3 sequence: CASSPPVGSYGYTF. The CDR3 DNA reads as TGTGCCAGCTCACCACCGGTGGGCAGCTATGGCTACACCTTC. Complete variable domain (other parts from reference TRBV18 and TRBJ1-2): NAGVMQNPRHLVRRRGQEARLRCSPMKGHSHVYWYRQLPEEGLKFMVYLQKENIIDESGMPKERFSAEFPKEGPSILRIQQVVRGDSAAYFCASSPPVGSYGYTFGSGTRLTVV.

The chain is built from TRBV6-6 and TRBJ2-7; D possibly corresponds to TRBD1 (5 bases). Looked up from germline, CDR1 is MNHNY and CDR2 is SVGAGI (reference sequence). The CDR3 spans 13 residues. V lost 0 bases to trimming and J lost 5 bases, with 8 bases between them. The CDR3 DNA follows: TGTGCCAGCAGTTACTCCAGGACAAACGAGCAGTACTTC. Residues: CASSYSRTNEQYF.

This clone has more than one count but fewer than ten. J is TRBJ1-2 and V is TRBV6-6; D perhaps matches TRBD1 (5 bases). Germline CDR1 MNHNY, CDR2 SVGAGI (reference sequence). Trimming stripped 6 bases from V and 8 bases from J, with 16 bases between. This CDR3 has 13 amino acids. Here the CDR3 DNA reads TGTGCCAGCAGATCCGGGACCCCCCCGGGCTACACCTTC. Translating it yields CASRSGTPPGYTF.

V usage is TRBV5-1 and J usage is TRBJ1-2; a weak D match, TRBD1 (5 bases). This CDR3 is built from 12 residues. Trimming removed 0 bases at V and 6 bases at J, with 6 bases between. Per the germline V gene, CDR1 is SGHRS and CDR2 is YFSETQ. In DNA form, the CDR3 reads TGCGCCAGCAGCTTGGAACAGGATGGCTACACCTTC. Translation: CASSLEQDGYTF.

The rearrangement joins TRBV5-1 to TRBJ1-2; possible D gene TRBD1, 6 bases. V was cut by 3 bases and J by 0 bases, with 12 bases left in between. Looked up from germline, CDR1 is SGHRS and CDR2 is YFSETQ. The CDR3 has 15 residues. The CDR3 loop is CASSSDSRANYGYTF. In nucleotides, the CDR3 is TGCGCCAGCAGCTCGGACAGTAGAGCTAACTATGGCTACACCTTC.

The chain joins TRBV18 to TRBJ1-2; D is uncertain. V was trimmed by 0 bases and J by 2 bases, leaving 7 bases between them. Per the germline V gene, CDR1 is KGHSH and CDR2 is LQKENI. The CDR3 is 14 amino acids. The CDR3 coding sequence is TGTGCCAGCTCACCACCAATACCAAACTATGGCTACACCTTC. It codes for CASSPPIPNYGYTF.

V usage is TRBV6-1 and J usage is TRBJ2-7; D possibly corresponds to TRBD2 (7 bases). V was pared by 1 base and J by 0 bases, with 10 bases between. Looked up from germline, CDR1 is MNHNS and CDR2 is SASEGT. CDR3 length: 15 residues. CDR3 residues: CASSEVAGASYEQYF. The CDR3 DNA reads as TGTGCCAGCAGTGAAGTGGCGGGGGCCTCCTACGAGCAGTACTTC.

The chain carries TRBV5-1 and TRBJ2-3; possibly TRBD1 for D (7 bases). The CDR3 extends over 15 amino acids. The germline gives CDR1 SGHRS, CDR2 YFSETQ. Trimming shortened V by 1 base and J by 3 bases, and 12 bases separated the two germline ends. CDR3 loop: CASSLRQGGTDTQYF. In DNA, the CDR3 is TGCGCCAGCAGCTTGCGACAGGGAGGTACAGATACGCAGTATTTT.

This clone was observed once. The chain carries TRBV4-1 and TRBJ2-7; 8 nucleotides match TRBD1. V trimming: 4 bases; J trimming: 2 bases; junction bases outside the gene matches: 7. Germline V gives CDR1 MGHRA, CDR2 YSYEKL. The CDR3 has 15 amino acids. The CDR3 here is CASSRIGQGAYEQYF. In DNA, the CDR3 is TGCGCCAGCAGCCGAATCGGACAGGGAGCCTACGAGCAGTACTTC.

V is TRBV2 and J is TRBJ1-5; D unclear. The CDR3 sequence is 13 residues long. The germline CDR1 and CDR2 sequences are SNHLY and FYNNEI. The V gene lost 3 bases and the J gene lost 5 bases, with 8 bases spanning the gap. In DNA form, the CDR3 reads TGTGCCAGCAGTGATTCGACTTATCAGCCCCAGCATTTT. Translating gives CASSDSTYQPQHF.

The gene calls are TRBV10-2 and TRBJ1-5; 7 bases fit TRBD1. The V and J ends lost 2 bases and 6 bases, in that order; junction bases with no gene match: 10. CDR1 is WSHSY, CDR2 SAAADI, per germline. The CDR3 runs to 16 residues. In DNA, the CDR3 is TGCGCCAGCAGTGAGGGGGGGGCAGGGGGAAGTCAGCCCCAGCATTTT. As protein: CASSEGGAGGSQPQHF.

This sequence joins TRBV6-5 and TRBJ1-2, with D possibly matching TRBD1 (5 bases). Trimming stripped 0 bases from V and 7 bases from J, with 12 bases between. Germline loops: CDR1 MNHEY, CDR2 SVGAGI. This CDR3 has 14 amino acids. In nucleotides, the CDR3 is TGTGCCAGCAGTTACTCTCCCAGGGAGGGTGGCTACACCTTC. Encoded protein: CASSYSPREGGYTF.

This chain links TRBV9 with TRBJ2-1, with D uncertain. The germline V and J ends were trimmed by 0 bases and 0 bases, with 7 bases remaining between them. Germline-derived CDR1 and CDR2 are SGDLS and YYNGEE. This CDR3 contains 15 residues. CDR3 DNA sequence: TGTGCCAGCAGCGTAGTGGGCGGCTCCTACAATGAGCAGTTCTTC. It is translated as CASSVVGGSYNEQFF.

This chain joins TRBV11-2 and TRBJ2-7; 11 bases match TRBD2. CDR3 length: 15 residues. The germline V gene has CDR1 SGHAT and CDR2 FQNNGV. With 4 bases clipped from V and 6 bases from J, the junction kept 8 bases outside the gene matches. CDR3 amino acids: CASSSRSGGAAEQYF. The CDR3 region has the DNA TGTGCCAGCAGCTCCCGTAGCGGGGGGGCGGCCGAGCAGTACTTC. Full variable domain (remainder filled in from reference TRBV11-2 and TRBJ2-7): EAGVAQSPRYKIIEKRQSVAFWCNPISGHATLYWYQQILGQGPKLLIQFQNNGVVDDSQLPKDRFSAERLKGVDSTLKIQPAKLEDSAVYLCASSSRSGGAAEQYFGPGTRLTVT.

V and J are TRBV6-1 and TRBJ1-2; D perhaps matches TRBD1 (6 bases). This CDR3 spans 16 amino acids. V was trimmed by 4 bases and J by 5 bases, leaving 20 bases between them. Germline CDR1 and CDR2: MNHNS and SASEGT. The CDR3 is CASSARVGGAGYGYTF. CDR3 DNA sequence: TGTGCCAGCAGTGCCAGGGTGGGGGGCGCGGGGTATGGCTACACCTTC.

The V gene is TRBV4-1, the J gene TRBJ1-2; TRBD1 aligns across 8 bases. Germline V gene lookup returns CDR1 MGHRA and CDR2 YSYEKL. The CDR3 sequence is 16 residues long. The trim removed 0 bases at V and 7 bases at J, leaving 10 bases unmatched. For the CDR3, the DNA is TGCGCCAGCAGCCAAGATCGGACAGGGAGTTTCAGTGGCTACACCTTC. Translated: CASSQDRTGSFSGYTF.

This clone was picked up one time. CDR3 sequence: CASSRDRGDSNQPQHF. CDR3 nucleotides: TGTGCCAGCAGCCGAGACAGGGGGGATAGCAATCAGCCCCAGCATTTT. The J gene is TRBJ1-5, the V gene TRBV5-6, with 9 positions matching TRBD1. The CDR3 has 16 residues. CDR1 and CDR2 (germline): SGHDT, YYEEEE. Trimming took 4 bases from V and 0 from J; bases not matched to a gene: 5. Drawing the rest from reference TRBV5-6 and TRBJ1-5, the complete variable domain is DAGVTQSPTHLIKTRGQQVTLRCSPKSGHDTVSWYQQALGQGPQFIFQYYEEEERQRGNFPDRFSGHQFPNYSSELNVNALLLGDSALYLCASSRDRGDSNQPQHFGDGTRLSIL.

The chain recombines TRBV29-1 with TRBJ2-2, with D uncertain. Trimming took 7 bases from V and 1 from J, leaving 10 bases between them. The germline CDR1 and CDR2 sequences are SQVTM and ANQGSEA. CDR3 length: 13 residues. The CDR3 DNA is TGCAGCGCCCAAAAGGGGAACACCGGGGAGCTGTTTTTT. This translates into CSAQKGNTGELFF.

The J gene is TRBJ1-2, the V gene TRBV30; D unresolved. Trimming took 2 bases from V and 7 from J, leaving 14 bases between them. The CDR3 spans 13 residues. The germline CDR1 and CDR2 sequences are GTSNPN and SVGIG (reference sequence). Here the CDR3 DNA reads TGTGCCTGGAGTCCTTTGGACCACAGTGGCTACACCTTC. This codes for CAWSPLDHSGYTF.